This T cell receptor (beta chain) was documented in a study of T-cell memory formation after mild COVID-19. V shed 4 bases and J shed 3 bases, with 10 bases lying between them. This CDR3 contains 13 residues. The germline CDR1 and CDR2 sequences are MGHRA and YSYEKL. Study-level findings and limits: The finding that pre-infection memory included some responding clones suggested that cross-reactive memory joined. For contracting clones, CD4+ ones sat mainly in CM and EM, CD8+ in EMRA. Nothing showed for sure that second-wave clones peaking on day 37 were SARS-CoV-2 specific. Contracting clones from day 15 to 85 showed balanced CD4/CD8; later expanders favored CD4+.

TCRdb analysed the 5' RACE reads with MiXCR anew, one entry per CDR3 protein. The sample contains fewer than 90,000 distinct CDR3 sequences, roughly 13% of which appear only once. This clonotype was counted many times. Its target is unknown. Sequenced sample: PBMCs or a T cell subset sorted from them (not recorded which). The TCR was taken from a man aged 18 to 29 who had mild COVID-19 (a few samples of this study predate the infection). Cell type and time point are not known. The rearrangement uses TRBV4-1 and TRBJ2-7; D gene unclear. The CDR3 protein is CASSRHSNYEQYF. CDR3 nucleotides: TGCGCCAGCAGCCGGCACAGCAACTACGAGCAGTACTTC.